The TCR beta chain under discussion was sequenced for a study of blood T cell repertoires in COVID-19 (dated by TCRdb to 2020 to 2022). A note on the overall study: Collaborator samples came from the United States, Italy and Spain and covered acute and convalescent phases of COVID-19. Deeply sampled blood TCRbeta repertoires from subjects exposed to, actively infected with, or recovered from COVID-19 were included in the dataset. The prospective study material was composed of cDNA or gDNA derived from T cells, B-cell-depleted T cells, or PBMCs. Samples came from the ongoing ImmuneRACE study (first 160 participants) plus 1,254 subjects from 6 global collaborators. A freely available public database, intended as a resource for researchers studying the immune response to SARS-CoV-2, is where the repertoires were released. Where available, HLA class I and class II types were taken from metadata supplied by the sample provider and were not determined by assay-based typing. Nearly every sample came with metadata listing a de-identified subject ID, COVID-19 status, age in years and sex.

Whole blood was collected in K2EDTA tubes by collaborating institutions according to the institutions' own protocols. Collaborator samples were shipped for TCRbeta analysis as frozen whole blood, isolated PBMCs, or DNA extracted from either sample type. Note on this clone: Its antigen is unknown. No quality values exist for individual bases; no much larger clone is one base distant.

The full study reports these points: Clinical and demographic metadata were provided uncurated, with the amount varying by source and participant.

Inclusive of the bounding cysteine and phenylalanine, the CDR3 is 13 residues long. Only CDR3 DNA is held: 39 bases, read in frame from base 1. CDR1 and CDR2 are drawn from the germline V gene: SQVTM, ANQGSEA. V is reduced by 7 bases and J by 8 bases, leaving a spacing of 17 bases between them. TCRbeta CDR3 regions were amplified from genomic DNA using the immunoSEQ Assay, a bias-controlled multiplex PCR. The authors' analysis ran thus. The number of nucleated cells in each sample was estimated from the amplification of reference gene primers within the assay. Sequence reads were collapsed and filtered to measure the absolute abundance of every unique TCRbeta CDR3 rearrangement. Productive Simpson clonality was computed per sample as the square root of Simpson's diversity index over productive rearrangements. The table comes from immuneACCESS by way of TCRdb, which keeps in-frame sequences with V and J called. Part of the clones is missing from these tables; in studies checked, under half for an unresolved V gene and the rest for unknown reasons. The D gene and trimming were derived from the DNA, and the V and J assignments and clone size from that table. In this sample the table shows around 130,000 clones, approximately 88% of which occur a single time. Jointly, the top ten make up under 1.5% of the sample.

The chain couples TRBV29-1 to TRBJ1-4; TRBD1 could be the D gene, as 5 bases match. This clonotype was sampled from a man aged 55 to 70 with acute or convalescent COVID-19. The source material was peripheral blood. The nucleotides read TGCAGCGCTGGAGGAGGGGCGGGGGAAAAACTGTTTTTT. It is translated as CSAGGGAGEKLFF.